The sequence of this T cell receptor (beta chain) was determined in a study of shared clonotypes between healthy human individuals (dated by TCRdb to the early 2020s). In the study overall: Three men and two women, aged 18 to 49 years, made up the cohort. For each donor, three plates each were used for CD4 naive and CD4 memory, two plates were used for CD8 naive, and one plate was used for CD8 memory. The study deeply sequenced blood TCR repertoires of roughly five healthy adults to estimate repertoire size and the extent of clonotype sharing between individuals. Libraries were prepared and TCR repertoires were sequenced by different laboratories using diverse techniques, in order to increase sequencing depth and limit assay-specific biases. Each donor's leukapheresis produced roughly between about 0.9 and 9.5 billion PBMCs. What the work shows at the level of the full study, not this receptor alone: Based on pairwise subsampling, the degree of clonotype sharing among donors was expected to be affected by sequencing depth. Sharing across a few donors was observed for approximately 5% of naive CD4, 3% to 3.5% of naive CD8, 2.3% of memory CD4, and roughly 0.4% of memory CD8 clonotypes. The genetic and exposure-history diversity represented was limited by the small number of donors. Larger estimated clonotype richness was generally found for naive subsets than for memory subsets. Incomplete sequencing was indicated by rarefaction of sorted-subset datasets, despite the large sequencing depth. Compared with non-shared clonotypes, clonotypes shared by all four sorted-subset donors had higher generation probabilities. Sampling was restricted to blood, and TCR repertoires in tissue are likely to differ from TCR repertoires in blood.

Using the deep immunoSEQ assay, multiplex PCR amplified TCR CDR3 regions from genomic DNA. Genomic DNA extracted from each cell subset was distributed evenly over all wells of several immunoSEQ 96-well plates, and each plate served as one replicate. For sorted subsets, approximately 210 ng genomic DNA, equal to tens of thousands of T cell genomes, was loaded into each replicate PCR. Purified libraries were quantified with a Qubit 3.0 fluorometer, sized on a Bioanalyzer 2100, and re-quantified with the KAPA Library Quantification kit. Every immunoSEQ 96-well plate was sequenced on a separate single-read 150-cycle Illumina NextSeq 550 flow cell. From the authors' description of their analysis: The immunoSEQ output contained only junctional sequences without quality scores, so filtering could not match that applied to full-length reads. To assign V/J genes and CDR3, sequences were annotated using PyIR, a Python wrapper for IgBLAST v1.9, with IMGT germline references. Any read was removed if the V/J assignment was weak (E-value above 1e-6), the CDR3 was missing, or the read contained stop codons, out-of-frame junctions, or ambiguous translated residues. V3J clonotypes were defined as sequences sharing the same inferred V gene, J gene, and CDR3 amino acid sequence. To compute the percentage overlap between repertoires, the number of shared unique clonotypes was divided by the size of the smaller repertoire. Three approaches were used to assess repertoire richness: RTK rarefaction, the Chao1 estimator, and Recon v2.1 estimates of unobserved clonotypes. Generation probabilities were computed with OLGA for all TCRbeta clonotypes obtained by the gDNA method from a handful of donors. This immuneACCESS table, as held by TCRdb, lists in-frame sequences with V and J called but not all clones. Of the missing ones, under half trace to an unresolved V gene in checked studies; the others have no known cause. V and J calls and clone size are given by that table; D and trimming were obtained from the DNA. In all, the sample holds millions of clones, and over 90% of those were seen once. The ten largest clones represent approximately 0.4% of the sample.

Deletion took 0 bases off V and 7 bases off J, with a span of 14 bases between the germline ends. The CDR3 measures 15 amino acids from cysteine to phenylalanine. Of all the DNA, just the CDR3 is kept, 45 bases in frame from base 1. CDR1 and CDR2 were assigned from the germline V gene as SGHRS and YFSETQ. The donors were healthy, HIV-negative adults with no recently reported acute infections or vaccinations. All donors were Caucasian adults living in Nashville, Tennessee, USA. CD4+ T cells were enriched by magnetic negative selection, after which naive cells were positively selected on CD45RA and the negative fraction was taken as the memory subset. Blood was obtained by leukapheresis, after which PBMCs were separated by Ficoll-Histopaque density gradient centrifugation and cryopreserved in liquid nitrogen vapor phase. Analytical flow cytometry was used to check the purity and quantity of every magnetically sorted T cell population. Each sorted fraction had its genomic DNA isolated and then quantified by UV absorbance on a Nanodrop 2000c.

On this clone itself: There is no known antigen for this receptor. There are no base qualities to consult, and no much larger clone falls within one base.

Here the chain combines TRBV5-1 and TRBJ2-1; perhaps TRBD1 is the D gene, with 6 bases matching. This receptor was identified in a man between 18 and 29 years old in good health. Some clones in this sample may be carry-over from other donors' samples. The sample taken for sequencing was naive CD4+ T cells from PBMCs. This specimen's cell subset or site label, interpreted: CD45RA+ positively selected. The CDR3 reads CASSLGWGLANEQFF. The DNA sequence reads TGCGCCAGCAGCTTGGGGTGGGGGCTGGCGAATGAGCAGTTCTTC. The CDR3, completed at both ends by the reference TRBV5-1 and TRBJ2-1 genes, gives the full variable domain KAGVTQTPRYLIKTRGQQVTLSCSPISGHRSVSWYQQTPGQGLQFLFEYFSETQRNKGNFPGRFSGRQFSNSRSEMNVSTLELGDSALYLCASSLGWGLANEQFFGPGTRLTVL.